The next 21 T cell receptor beta chains were all read from a single sample in a study of T cells in Graves' hyperthyroidism and ophthalmopathy. TCR beta CDR3 regions were amplified from RNA transcripts. The TCR CDR3 first-round RT-PCR relied on the HTBI primer set. A single record per CDR3 protein comes from TCRdb applying MiXCR to the multiplex PCR reads. The sample includes approximately 870,000 distinct CDR3 sequences, roughly 40% of them seen just once. The sample comprised blood. These receptors all come from a man aged 18 to 29 with Graves' hyperthyroidism.

About this clonotype itself: At one end, the junction sequence differs from germline, possibly due to a read error. The V call is TRBV5-5, the J call TRBJ1-1, with no clear D. The CDR3 runs to 13 residues. The germline CDR1 and CDR2 sequences are SGHKS and YYEKEE (reference sequence). CDR3 coding DNA: TGTACCAGCAGCTTCAAGGGATGGACTGAAGCTTTCTTT. Its protein product is CTSSFKGWTEAFF.

The sample holds many counts of this clonotype. The chain carries TRBV19 and TRBJ1-4; D gene unclear. The germline V gene encodes CDR1 LNHDA and CDR2 SQIVND (reference sequence). CDR3 length: 14 residues. Between the trimmed V and J ends, which lost 4 bases and 6 bases, there was a span of 12 bases. The CDR3 sequence is CASSTWTRDEKLFF. CDR3 nucleotide sequence: TGTGCCAGTAGTACCTGGACGCGGGATGAAAAACTGTTTTTT.

This chain connects TRBV20-1 to TRBJ1-5, with 7 positions matching TRBD1. Per germline, CDR1 DFQATT and CDR2 SNEGSKA (reference sequence). J was trimmed by 1 base and V by 6 bases; bases with no gene match: 3. The CDR3 is 13 amino acids. The CDR3 reads CSAGTDSNQPQHF. The DNA of the CDR3 is TGCAGTGCCGGGACAGACAGCAATCAGCCCCAGCATTTT.

This clonotype has only a few counts. V usage is TRBV5-6 and J usage is TRBJ1-2, with 7 bases identical to TRBD1. Germline CDR1 is SGHDT and CDR2 is YYEEEE. The CDR3 has 14 residues. With V trimmed by 4 bases and J by 2 bases, 5 bases remained unmatched. CDR3 protein: CASSLRGINYGYTF. CDR3 DNA: TGTGCCAGCAGCCTCAGGGGGATAAACTATGGCTACACCTTC.

The sample holds many counts of this clonotype. The rearrangement joins TRBV10-3 to TRBJ2-7; 8 nucleotides line up with TRBD2. The CDR3 is 12 amino acids. V dropped 8 bases and J dropped 2; count of bases not matched to a gene: 2. The germline gives CDR1 ENHRY, CDR2 SYGVKD. The CDR3 region has the DNA TGTGCCATCTCGGGGGGGACCTACGAGCAGTACTTC. Translated, it gives CAISGGTYEQYF.

The chain employs TRBV12-3 or TRBV12-4 and TRBJ2-7; 13 bases match TRBD2. The V segment lost 5 bases and the J segment 7 bases; nucleotides outside the gene matches: 8. This CDR3 contains 15 residues. CDR3 protein: CASSPRLAGGKEQYF. The CDR3 DNA reads TGTGCCAGCAGTCCGAGACTAGCGGGAGGTAAAGAGCAGTACTTC.

V usage is TRBV4-1 and J usage is TRBJ2-5, with 7 bases fitting TRBD1. Trimming removed 3 bases from V and 2 bases from J; junction bases left unmatched: 12. The CDR3 consists of 17 residues. Germline V lookup: CDR1 MGHRA, CDR2 YSYEKL. Written as DNA, the CDR3 is TGCGCCAGCAGCCAGCCTCCATGGGGACAGCTACAAGAGACCCAGTACTTC. It is translated as CASSQPPWGQLQETQYF.

This clonotype was counted ten times or more. The J gene is TRBJ1-2, the V gene TRBV7-9; D perhaps matches TRBD1 (6 bases). CDR1 SEHNR and CDR2 FQNEAQ come from the germline V gene (reference sequence). Deletions cut 7 bases from V and 3 bases from J, with 15 bases between. This CDR3 has 14 residues. CDR3 bases: TGTGCCAGCACGCAACAGGGAGAATACTATGGCTACACCTTC. It encodes CASTQQGEYYGYTF. Together with reference TRBV7-9 and TRBJ1-2, the CDR3 gives the full variable domain: DTGVSQNPRHKITKRGQNVTFRCDPISEHNRLYWYRQTLGQGPEFLTYFQNEAQLEKSRLLSDRFSAERPKGSFSTLEIQRTEQGDSAMYLCASTQQGEYYGYTFGSGTRLTVV.

This clonotype was observed many times. The chain carries TRBV12-3 or TRBV12-4 and TRBJ1-1; tentatively, D is TRBD1 (5 bases). The CDR3 contains 13 residues. With 6 bases removed from V and 4 bases from J, the gap between germline ends came to 12 bases. CDR3 bases: TGTGCCAGCAGCCCAGGGTGGGGCACTGAAGCTTTCTTT. Its translation is CASSPGWGTEAFF.

The chain combines TRBV5-1 with TRBJ2-5; TRBD1 matches 9 bases. Germline trimming cut 6 bases from V and 2 bases from J; bases unmatched to any gene: 8. Germline CDR1 SGHRS, CDR2 YFSETQ. This CDR3 comprises 15 residues. The CDR3 DNA is TGCGCCAGCAAGGAACAGGGGGCGAATCAAGAGACCCAGTACTTC. It codes for CASKEQGANQETQYF.

V and J are TRBV6-5 and TRBJ1-6, with a possible D match to TRBD1 (5 bases). V was clipped by 0 bases and J by 10 bases, with 7 bases between them. The CDR3 extends over 13 amino acids. Germline-derived CDR1 and CDR2 are MNHEY and SVGAGI. The CDR3 region has the DNA TGTGCCAGCAGTTACTCGACAGAGTCACCCCTCCACTTT. Translated: CASSYSTESPLHF.

The CDR3 DNA reads TGTGCCAGCAGCCTATTCGGACAGACCCGCTATGGCTACACCTTC. Residues: CASSLFGQTRYGYTF. This chain uses TRBV14 with TRBJ1-2; weak D call: TRBD1 (6 bases). Trimming pared 4 bases from V and 4 bases from J, leaving 16 bases between. The CDR3 is made up of 15 amino acids. The germline CDR1 and CDR2 sequences are SGHDN and FVKESK.

This clonotype has only a few counts. The chain carries TRBV7-2 and TRBJ2-5; 11 bases are a match to TRBD2. Per germline, CDR1 SGHTA and CDR2 FQGNSA. V was clipped by 5 bases and J by 3 bases; unmatched bases: 14. This CDR3 is 18 amino acids long. The CDR3 loop is CASSNPGLAVYQKETQYF. In nucleotides, the CDR3 is TGTGCCAGCAGCAACCCGGGACTAGCGGTGTACCAAAAAGAGACCCAGTACTTC.

Regarding this clonotype: Because the CDR3 is missing its conserved closing phenylalanine or tryptophan, this is likely a read error. V gene TRBV19 combines with J gene TRBJ1-1; maybe TRBD1 (6 bases). Germline values: CDR1 LNHDA, CDR2 SQIVND (reference sequence). The V gene lost 5 bases and the J gene lost 5 bases, with 12 bases spanning the gap. The CDR3 covers 13 residues. CDR3 nucleotide sequence: TGTGCCAGTAGTCTCACGGGGGCGACTGAAGCTTTCTCT. It yields the protein CASSLTGATEAFS.

This chain joins TRBV10-3 and TRBJ2-2; TRBD1 aligns across 10 bases. There are 17 residues in the CDR3. Trimming took 0 bases from V and 4 from J; bases not matched to a gene: 5. Germline CDR1 reads ENHRY; CDR2 reads SYGVKD. The CDR3 reads CAISESLGQGFTGELFF. DNA of the CDR3: TGTGCCATCAGTGAGTCGTTGGGACAGGGGTTCACCGGGGAGCTGTTTTTT.

The genes are TRBV9 and TRBJ1-5, with 7 nucleotides matching TRBD1. Germline assignment: CDR1 SGDLS and CDR2 YYNGEE. The CDR3 length is 15 residues. After removal of 0 bases from V and 7 bases from J, the junction contained 7 bases not matched to a gene. This chain's CDR3 is CASSVAKGAGQPQHF. The CDR3 DNA reads TGTGCCAGCAGCGTAGCAAAGGGGGCAGGCCAGCCCCAGCATTTT. Looking up the rest from reference TRBV9 and TRBJ1-5 gives the full variable domain: DSGVTQTPKHLITATGQRVTLRCSPRSGDLSVYWYQQSLDQGLQFLIQYYNGEERAKGNILERFSAQQFPDLHSELNLSSLELGDSALYFCASSVAKGAGQPQHFGDGTRLSIL.

The chain links TRBV4-1 to TRBJ1-2; D gene ambiguous. V was trimmed by 0 bases and J by 8 bases, leaving 13 bases between them. Germline CDR1 reads MGHRA; CDR2 reads YSYEKL. The CDR3 runs 14 residues. The CDR3 here is CASSQEDFYGGYTF. The CDR3 DNA reads as TGCGCCAGCAGCCAAGAAGATTTCTATGGAGGCTACACCTTC.

This clonotype showed up just a few times. The rearrangement joins TRBV7-2 to TRBJ2-7, with D perhaps TRBD1 (5 bases). The V end lost 3 bases, the J end lost 1 base, and 10 bases lay between the germline ends. This CDR3 comprises 14 residues. Germline V gives CDR1 SGHTA, CDR2 FQGNSA. CDR3 amino acids: CASSFTGISYEQYF. The CDR3 DNA is TGTGCCAGCAGCTTCACAGGAATTTCCTACGAGCAGTACTTC.

The table lists this clonotype with a few counts. The chain employs TRBV19 and TRBJ1-1; weak D call: TRBD1 (6 bases). Germline V lookup: CDR1 LNHDA, CDR2 SQIVND (reference sequence). CDR3 size: 14 residues. The V gene lost 2 bases and the J gene lost 1 base, with 8 bases spanning the gap. CDR3 sequence: CASSISGANTEAFF. DNA for the CDR3: TGTGCCAGTAGTATATCGGGGGCGAACACTGAAGCTTTCTTT.

In this sample, this clonotype turned up a few times. This sequence joins TRBV20-1 and TRBJ2-7; 9 bases agree with TRBD1. CDR1 is DFQATT and CDR2 is SNEGSKA in the germline V gene (reference sequence). The V segment lost 5 bases and the J segment 0 bases; nucleotides outside the gene matches: 5. The CDR3 spans 14 residues. The CDR3 reads CSAGDREYSYEQYF. The CDR3 bases are TGCAGTGCTGGGGACAGGGAATACTCCTACGAGCAGTACTTC.

To note about this clonotype: This may arise from a read error, as a much more abundant clone is one base away. The CDR3 DNA follows: TGTGCCGGCCGTAGACAGGGAACAAACACTGAAGCTTTCTTT. Translated, it gives CAGRRQGTNTEAFF. V gene TRBV2 combines with J gene TRBJ1-1; 7 nucleotides match TRBD1. Germline V gene lookup returns CDR1 SNHLY and CDR2 FYNNEI. The CDR3 has 14 amino acids. V was pared by 11 bases and J by 2 bases, with 11 bases of the junction left unmatched.